This T cell receptor beta chain was obtained from a study of blood T cell repertoires in COVID-19. Germline V gene lookup returns CDR1 SGHRS and CDR2 YFSETQ. Trimming removed 5 bases from V and 6 bases from J; junction bases left unmatched: 10. The CDR3 consists of 15 residues. The data were produced by immunoSEQ multiplex PCR, yet TCRdb's version contains in-frame clones alone and is incomplete. The sample gives roughly 300,000 clones, over 70% of which show up once; 1.5% is in the top ten. There are a few counts of this clone. The sequence derives from a middle-aged woman who had recovered from COVID-19. The material sequenced was peripheral blood. The V gene is TRBV5-1, the J gene TRBJ2-5; 10 bases line up with TRBD2. As DNA, the CDR3 is TGCGCCAGCAGGGATCTTAGCGGGGGGCCCAAGACCCAGTACTTC. Protein: CASRDLSGGPKTQYF.